This T cell receptor (beta chain) was documented in a study of cytomegalovirus exposure and HLA in healthy donors. Notes on the study in general: Roughly uniform depth of sequencing across donors was assumed in presence/absence analyses. Some V segments, TRBV6-2 and TRBV6-3 among them, were indistinguishable and were therefore excluded.

CDR3 size: 17 residues. CDR1 and CDR2 from the germline V gene are LNHDA and SQIVND (reference sequence). Unmatched junction bases numbered 11, after V lost 6 bases and J lost 2 bases. Turning to this clone: What it binds is unknown.

The primer mix had 60 Vbeta and 13 Jbeta primers. TCRdb's table, derived via immunoSEQ multiplex PCR, lists solely in-frame clones and lacks some. In the table there are around 100,000 clones, 70% to 80% of which are singletons. The chain uses TRBV19 and TRBJ1-5, with 9 bases identical to TRBD1. The TCR comes from a female donor in good health and CMV-seropositive. Sequenced input: PBMCs. CDR3 protein: CASSHSTGGQGNQPQHF. The CDR3 DNA is TGTGCCAGTAGCCACTCGACAGGGGGTCAAGGCAATCAGCCCCAGCATTTT.